A single sample is the source of the 26 T cell receptor beta chains below, sequenced in a study of OX40 agonist ivuxolimab in advanced cancers. Library preparation used the immunoSEQ multiplex PCR assay. This is the immuneACCESS table as TCRdb keeps it, with only in-frame sequences that have V and J called. A part of the clones is gone; compared with another copy, unresolved V genes explain less than half, and the rest is unexplained. Counted in this sample were 55,000 or so clones; around 85% of them appeared once. In total, the top ten clones hold approximately 6.8% of the sample. The specimen comprised CD4+ or CD8+ T cells sorted from blood, sampled in a trial of the OX40 agonist ivuxolimab. Receptor source: an adult with an advanced solid tumor such as melanoma, head and neck, liver or kidney cancer.

This chain links TRBV6-1 with TRBJ1-5, with D perhaps TRBD1 (5 bases). V was pared by 2 bases and J by 3 bases, with 14 bases between. The germline V gene encodes CDR1 MNHNS and CDR2 SASEGT. This CDR3 has 16 amino acids. The CDR3 DNA follows: TGTGCCAGCAGTGAACGCGGGGGTCGGAACAATCAGCCCCAGCATTTT. Protein product: CASSERGGRNNQPQHF.

This rearrangement joins TRBV10-3 to TRBJ1-2; maybe TRBD1 (6 bases). The germline gives CDR1 ENHRY, CDR2 SYGVKD. V lost 10 bases to trimming and J lost 2 bases, with 17 bases between them. This CDR3 is 14 amino acids long. The CDR3 coding sequence is TGTGCCACGTCATTCCAGGGGTTCAACTATGGCTACACCTTC. Its translation: CATSFQGFNYGYTF.

This chain's CDR3 is CASSIRAGGRGETQYF. The CDR3 DNA sequence: TGTGCCAGTAGTATAAGGGCAGGTGGTAGAGGAGAGACCCAGTACTTC. The V and J genes are TRBV19 and TRBJ2-5; the D is unclear. This CDR3 region has 16 residues. The V end lost 2 bases, the J end lost 4 bases, and 17 bases lay between the germline ends. Germline V lookup: CDR1 LNHDA, CDR2 SQIVND (reference sequence).

This clone turned up a few times. The chain has TRBV7-6 and TRBJ1-5; 7 bases fit TRBD1. CDR3 size: 15 residues. Germline V gives CDR1 SGHVS, CDR2 FNYEAQ. J was trimmed by 3 bases and V by 4 bases; bases with no gene match: 6. The CDR3 DNA follows: TGTGCCAGCAGCTCACAGGGGCGGGACAATCAGCCCCAGCATTTT. Translating gives CASSSQGRDNQPQHF.

This clone was picked up one time. V gene TRBV2 combines with J gene TRBJ2-3, with D unclear. Looked up from germline, CDR1 is SNHLY and CDR2 is FYNNEI. The germline V and J ends were trimmed by 7 bases and 4 bases, with 12 bases remaining between them. This CDR3 region has 13 residues. CDR3: CASKKVGSDTQYF. Here the CDR3 DNA reads TGTGCCAGCAAGAAGGTTGGGTCAGATACGCAGTATTTT.

The rearrangement uses TRBV6-1 and TRBJ1-6, with 7 bases aligning to TRBD1. Unmatched junction bases numbered 3, after V lost 2 bases and J lost 5 bases. CDR1 and CDR2 from the germline V gene are MNHNS and SASEGT. This CDR3 contains 15 residues. The CDR3 sequence: CASSEYGQDNSPLHF. CDR3 coding DNA: TGTGCCAGCAGTGAATACGGACAGGATAATTCACCCCTCCACTTT.

The sample holds one count of this clone. The rearrangement joins TRBV5-4 to TRBJ2-3, with D perhaps TRBD2 (5 bases). Germline V gives CDR1 SGHNT, CDR2 YYREEE (reference sequence). Trimming removed 7 bases at V and 0 bases at J, with 12 bases between. CDR3 length: 14 residues. CDR3 residues: CASSDWTSTDTQYF. CDR3 sequence (DNA): TGTGCCAGCTCCGACTGGACTAGCACAGATACGCAGTATTTT.

The V call is TRBV5-5, the J call TRBJ1-3, with D unresolved. Germline V gene data show CDR1 as SGHKS and CDR2 as YYEKEE (reference sequence). V was pared by 4 bases and J by 0 bases, with 8 bases between. CDR3 size: 14 residues. CDR3 sequence (DNA): TGTGCCAGCAGCCTGATTACCTCTGGAAACACCATATATTTT. It specifies CASSLITSGNTIYF.

This clone was seen once. Within the sample, other DNA sequences also encode this same CDR3. Here the CDR3 DNA reads TGTGCCAGCAGTTATTCTCCAATCAATCAGCCCCAGCATTTT. Its translation: CASSYSPINQPQHF. The genes are TRBV6-5 and TRBJ1-5; D gene ambiguous. The CDR3 sequence is 14 residues long. With 3 bases removed from V and 3 bases from J, the gap between germline ends came to 9 bases. CDR1 and CDR2 from the germline V gene are MNHEY and SVGAGI.

The V call is TRBV19, the J call TRBJ1-6; unclear D gene. There are 17 residues in the CDR3. Germline CDR1 and CDR2: LNHDA and SQIVND (reference sequence). Trimming left V 3 bases short and J 0 bases short, with 12 bases between. The CDR3 protein is CASSIRTGSSYNSPLHF. In DNA form, the CDR3 reads TGTGCCAGTAGTATTCGAACCGGGAGCTCCTATAATTCACCCCTCCACTTT. Full variable domain (rest looked up from reference TRBV19 and TRBJ1-6): DGGITQSPKYLFRKEGQNVTLSCEQNLNHDAMYWYRQDPGQGLRLIYYSQIVNDFQKGDIAEGYSVSREKKESFPLTVTSAQKNPTAFYLCASSIRTGSSYNSPLHFGNGTRLTVT.

The gene calls are TRBV7-3 and TRBJ2-2; 7 bases map to TRBD1. Germline CDR1 is SGHTA and CDR2 is FQGTGA. With 4 bases clipped from V and 6 bases from J, the junction kept 2 bases outside the gene matches. The CDR3 runs 13 residues. The CDR3, as DNA: TGTGCCAGCAGCTCAGACAGGGCCGGGGAGCTGTTTTTT. Its translation: CASSSDRAGELFF.

This chain connects TRBV9 to TRBJ1-1; TRBD1 matches 7 bases. CDR1 SGDLS and CDR2 YYNGEE come from the germline V gene. CDR3 length equals 15 residues. Unmatched junction bases numbered 9, after V lost 2 bases and J lost 5 bases. The CDR3 DNA is TGTGCCAGCAGCGTGCAATCGACAGGGAGTACTGAAGCTTTCTTT. Its translation is CASSVQSTGSTEAFF.

The chain couples TRBV25-1 to TRBJ2-3; no clear D gene. The CDR3 spans 13 residues. Germline loops: CDR1 MGHDK, CDR2 SYGVNS. V was clipped by 2 bases and J by 2 bases, with 5 bases between them. This chain's CDR3 is CASSENPTDTQYF. Written as DNA, the CDR3 is TGTGCCAGCAGTGAAAACCCCACAGATACGCAGTATTTT.

V usage is TRBV5-1 and J usage is TRBJ2-1; D uncertain. Germline CDR1 reads SGHRS; CDR2 reads YFSETQ. Trimming shortened V by 5 bases and J by 3 bases, and 18 bases separated the two germline ends. The CDR3 has 16 amino acids. The CDR3 loop is CASSSVLTNLYNEQFF. CDR3 DNA: TGCGCCAGCAGTTCGGTCCTCACCAATCTCTACAATGAGCAGTTCTTC.

The chain carries TRBV2 and TRBJ2-6; 7 positions match TRBD1. Trimming at V came to 6 bases and at J to 4 bases, leaving 9 bases not matched to a gene. This CDR3 contains 16 residues. Germline CDR1 reads SNHLY; CDR2 reads FYNNEI. CDR3 region: CASSRDREWGANVLTF. CDR3 nucleotide sequence: TGTGCCAGCAGCAGAGACAGGGAATGGGGGGCCAACGTCCTGACTTTC. The whole variable domain, remainder taken from reference TRBV2 and TRBJ2-6, is EPEVTQTPSHQVTQMGQEVILRCVPISNHLYFYWYRQILGQKVEFLVSFYNNEISEKSEIFDDQFSVERPDGSNFTLKIRSTKLEDSAMYFCASSRDREWGANVLTFGAGSRLTVL.

V gene TRBV29-1 combines with J gene TRBJ1-1, with D tentatively TRBD1 (6 bases). The CDR3 has 12 amino acids. The germline gives CDR1 SQVTM, CDR2 ANQGSEA. V lost 5 bases and J 6 bases, leaving 13 bases between the germline ends. The CDR3 DNA reads as TGCAGCGTTAGCCAGGGGAGGGCTGAAGCTTTCTTT. Translating it yields CSVSQGRAEAFF. The entire variable domain, with the rest obtained from reference TRBV29-1 and TRBJ1-1, is as follows: SAVISQKPSRDICQRGTSLTIQCQVDSQVTMMFWYRQQPGQSLTLIATANQGSEATYESGFVIDKFPISRPNLTFSTLTVSNMSPEDSSIYLCSVSQGRAEAFFGQGTRLTVV.

The chain has TRBV6-4 and TRBJ2-3; no reliable D call. V was pared by 2 bases and J by 3 bases, with 6 bases between. The CDR3 spans 13 residues. CDR1 is MRHNA and CDR2 is SNTAGT in the germline V gene. CDR3 sequence: CASSDGLTDTQYF. Written as DNA, the CDR3 is TGTGCCAGCAGTGACGGTCTGACAGATACGCAGTATTTT.

The rearrangement uses TRBV12-5 and TRBJ1-4, with TRBD1 as a possible D gene (6 bases). With 1 base removed from V and 2 bases from J, the gap between germline ends came to 17 bases. This CDR3 has 18 amino acids. Germline CDR1 reads LGHNT; CDR2 reads FRNRAP. The CDR3 loop reads CASGLGVRGPRTNEKLFF. The CDR3 DNA sequence: TGTGCTAGTGGTTTGGGCGTCCGGGGGCCAAGGACTAATGAAAAACTGTTTTTT.

The chain joins TRBV5-1 to TRBJ2-7; the match to TRBD2 covers 8 bases. V gave up 0 bases and J gave up 5 bases; unmatched junction bases: 4. Germline-derived CDR1 and CDR2 are SGHRS and YFSETQ. CDR3 size: 14 residues. CDR3 coding DNA: TGCGCCAGCAGCTTGGGGACTAGCCGGGACGAGCAGTACTTC. Amino acids: CASSLGTSRDEQYF.

This clone is judged medium-sized. The genes are TRBV7-9 and TRBJ2-3, with D unclear. With 3 bases removed from V and 1 base from J, the gap between germline ends came to 11 bases. The CDR3 consists of 15 residues. The germline V gene has CDR1 SEHNR and CDR2 FQNEAQ (reference sequence). CDR3 DNA sequence: TGTGCCAGCAGCTTTGTGGGTGGAGGCACAGATACGCAGTATTTT. Amino acid sequence: CASSFVGGGTDTQYF. The complete variable domain, with remaining parts taken from reference TRBV7-9 and TRBJ2-3, reads DTGVSQNPRHKITKRGQNVTFRCDPISEHNRLYWYRQTLGQGPEFLTYFQNEAQLEKSRLLSDRFSAERPKGSFSTLEIQRTEQGDSAMYLCASSFVGGGTDTQYFGPGTRLTVL.

The gene calls are TRBV25-1 and TRBJ1-1; 9 bases are shared with TRBD1. Germline V CDR1 and CDR2: MGHDK, SYGVNS. The V gene end was trimmed by 5 bases and the J gene end by 2 bases; junction bases not matched to a gene: 6. The CDR3 totals 15 residues. CDR3 sequence: CASSNPGQGNTEAFF. In DNA, the CDR3 is TGTGCCAGCAGTAATCCGGGACAGGGAAACACTGAAGCTTTCTTT.

The chain employs TRBV9 and TRBJ1-6; unclear D gene. This CDR3 is built from 15 residues. Per germline, CDR1 SGDLS and CDR2 YYNGEE. V lost 0 bases, J lost 9 bases, and 13 bases lay in between. This CDR3 is CASSVEGSRSSPLHF. In DNA, the CDR3 is TGTGCCAGCAGCGTAGAGGGCAGTAGGTCTTCACCCCTCCACTTT.

This clone has more than one count but fewer than ten. This chain connects TRBV2 to TRBJ1-1, with D maybe TRBD1 (5 bases). The CDR3 has 13 amino acids. Trimming shortened V by 7 bases and J by 4 bases, and 13 bases separated the two germline ends. Germline loops: CDR1 SNHLY, CDR2 FYNNEI. In DNA, the CDR3 is TGTGCCAGCACCCAACGTGGGGGCACTGAAGCTTTCTTT. Translated: CASTQRGGTEAFF. The variable domain in full, with the rest retrieved from reference TRBV2 and TRBJ1-1, is EPEVTQTPSHQVTQMGQEVILRCVPISNHLYFYWYRQILGQKVEFLVSFYNNEISEKSEIFDDQFSVERPDGSNFTLKIRSTKLEDSAMYFCASTQRGGTEAFFGQGTRLTVV.

The gene calls are TRBV11-3 and TRBJ2-5, with 11 bases fitting TRBD2. Unmatched junction bases numbered 11, after V lost 5 bases and J lost 9 bases. Germline CDR1 reads SGHNT; CDR2 reads YENEEA. This CDR3 region has 15 residues. CDR3 nucleotides: TGTGCCAGCAGCCTACGACTAGCGGGGATAGGGGCCCAGTACTTC. Its translation: CASSLRLAGIGAQYF. The variable domain in full, completed from reference TRBV11-3 and TRBJ2-5, reads EAGVVQSPRYKIIEKKQPVAFWCNPISGHNTLYWYLQNLGQGPELLIRYENEEAVDDSQLPKDRFSAERLKGVDSTLKIQPAELGDSAVYLCASSLRLAGIGAQYFGPGTRLLVL.

The CDR3 here is CASSPEGSTYNSPLHF. The CDR3 nucleotides read TGCGCCAGCAGCCCGGAGGGGAGTACCTATAATTCACCCCTCCACTTT. The chain couples TRBV5-1 to TRBJ1-6; tentatively, D is TRBD1 (5 bases). CDR3 length: 16 residues. Germline-derived CDR1 and CDR2 are SGHRS and YFSETQ. Trimming removed 4 bases at V and 2 bases at J, with 13 bases between.

V and J are TRBV4-2 and TRBJ2-7; 10 bases line up with TRBD2. The CDR3 length is 17 residues. V trimming: 4 bases; J trimming: 7 bases; junction bases outside the gene matches: 16. CDR1 is LGHNA, CDR2 YNFKEQ, per germline. Written as DNA, the CDR3 is TGTGCCAGCAGCCTAAGAGGTCTAGCGGGGGAGGCGGATGAGCAGTACTTC. Its protein product is CASSLRGLAGEADEQYF.